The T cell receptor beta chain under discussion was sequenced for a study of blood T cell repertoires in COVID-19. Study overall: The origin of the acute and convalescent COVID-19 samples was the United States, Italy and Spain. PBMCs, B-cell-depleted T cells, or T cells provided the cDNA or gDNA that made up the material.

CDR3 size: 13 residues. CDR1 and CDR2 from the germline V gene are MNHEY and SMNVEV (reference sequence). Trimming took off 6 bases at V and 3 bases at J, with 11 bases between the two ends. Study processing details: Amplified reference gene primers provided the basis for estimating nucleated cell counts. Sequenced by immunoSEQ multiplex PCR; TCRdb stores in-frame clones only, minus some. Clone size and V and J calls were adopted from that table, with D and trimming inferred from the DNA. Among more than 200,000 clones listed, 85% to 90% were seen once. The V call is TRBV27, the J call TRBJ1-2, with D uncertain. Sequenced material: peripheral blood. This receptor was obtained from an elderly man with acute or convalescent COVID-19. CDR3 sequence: CASRPTVDYGYTF. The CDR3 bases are TGTGCCAGCAGACCTACAGTGGACTATGGCTACACCTTC.